This T cell receptor beta chain was captured by sequencing in a study of cytomegalovirus exposure and HLA in healthy donors. As regards this clone: What it binds is unknown.

Whole-study findings and limits: Per a later analysis, 15,000 to 20,000 TCR beta sequences showed association with HLA alleles at 0.05 false discovery rate.

The CDR3 totals 15 residues. Germline V gives CDR1 MGHRA, CDR2 YSYEKL. Losses at the gene ends were 4 bases for V and 4 bases for J; bases not matched to a gene: 8. It was with 60 Vbeta and 13 Jbeta primers that the PCR ran. Libraries were prepared by immunoSEQ multiplex PCR; TCRdb keeps only in-frame clonotypes and omits some of them. Of under 130,000 clones detected, around 70% appear once; the ten largest clones hold 1% to 1.5%. Sequencing was carried out using PBMCs. The clonotype was recovered from a man aged 40-49 years in good health and CMV-seronegative. The chain couples TRBV4-1 to TRBJ1-1, with 8 bases fitting TRBD1. CDR3 nucleotides: TGCGCCAGCAGCCCCACAGGGGGAGAGATCACTGAAGCTTTCTTT. Its translation is CASSPTGGEITEAFF.